This passage covers 10 T cell receptor beta chains from one sample sequenced in a study of beta chain features in type 1 diabetes. Reverse transcribing all isolated RNA meant expressed TCRB transcripts were sequenced. Data came from immunoSEQ multiplex PCR; TCRdb stores just in-frame clones and leaves some out. The table lists 400,000 to 450,000 clones, around 13% of them singletons. The sequenced sample consisted of naive CD4+ T cells from blood. The receptor set was obtained from a man under 40 in good health.

The chain recombines TRBV10-3 with TRBJ2-7; TRBD1 agrees at 7 bases. Germline V gene data show CDR1 as ENHRY and CDR2 as SYGVKD. The CDR3 runs to 12 residues. V shed 6 bases, J shed 6 bases, and the junction held 5 bases outside the gene matches. CDR3 DNA: TGTGCCATCAGAAAGACAGGGACCGAGCAGTACTTC. Its protein is CAIRKTGTEQYF.

This clone was seen more than once but under ten times. The rearrangement joins TRBV11-3 to TRBJ2-3; tentative D call: TRBD2 (6 bases). The V and J ends lost 2 bases and 1 base respectively, with 10 bases between them. Germline CDR1 and CDR2: SGHNT and YENEEA. The CDR3 has 15 residues. As DNA, the CDR3 is TGTGCCAGCAGCTTACCGGGAGCGGGCACAGATACGCAGTATTTT. This gives the protein CASSLPGAGTDTQYF.

This clone appeared a few times. The chain uses TRBV9 and TRBJ2-5; TRBD1 agrees at 11 bases. From germline, CDR1 is SGDLS and CDR2 YYNGEE. The CDR3 length is 16 residues. V shed 0 bases, J shed 4 bases, and the junction held 5 bases outside the gene matches. The CDR3 DNA reads TGTGCCAGCAGCGTAGGGGACAGGGGGAACGGAGAGACCCAGTACTTC. Its translation is CASSVGDRGNGETQYF. Supplemented by reference TRBV9 and TRBJ2-5, the full variable domain reads DSGVTQTPKHLITATGQRVTLRCSPRSGDLSVYWYQQSLDQGLQFLIQYYNGEERAKGNILERFSAQQFPDLHSELNLSSLELGDSALYFCASSVGDRGNGETQYFGPGTRLLVL.

This clone occurred a few times. The chain joins TRBV28 to TRBJ2-7; the D gene is possibly TRBD1 (5 bases). Germline V gene lookup returns CDR1 MDHEN and CDR2 SYDVKM. The V end lost 5 bases, the J end lost 0 bases, and 8 bases lay between the germline ends. The CDR3 covers 13 residues. DNA of the CDR3: TGTGCCAGCAGTGGGGCGAGCTCCTACGAGCAGTACGTC. This encodes CASSGASSYEQYV.

The chain couples TRBV6-5 to TRBJ2-1; 10 nucleotides agree with TRBD2. Germline CDR1 is MNHEY and CDR2 is SVGAGI. V shed 5 bases, J shed 8 bases, and the junction held 9 bases outside the gene matches. The CDR3 runs to 15 residues. The CDR3 protein is CASSNRGLAVDEQFF. CDR3 nucleotides: TGTGCCAGCAGTAACCGCGGACTAGCGGTGGATGAGCAGTTCTTC.

CDR3 bases: TGTGCCAGCAGTTACTCGGGGCGGGGAGACTACGAGCAGTACTTC. Its protein product is CASSYSGRGDYEQYF. This chain joins TRBV6-5 and TRBJ2-7, with a tentative D call TRBD2 (6 bases). Trimming removed 0 bases at V and 3 bases at J, with 12 bases between. Germline CDR1 is MNHEY and CDR2 is SVGAGI. The CDR3 is made up of 15 amino acids.

V and J are TRBV6-1 and TRBJ1-1; TRBD1 might be the D (6 bases). CDR3 length: 16 amino acids. V shed 1 base and J shed 0 bases, with 12 bases lying between them. Germline V gene data show CDR1 as MNHNS and CDR2 as SASEGT. The CDR3 spells CASSEGTGIMNTEAFF. The CDR3 nucleotides are TGTGCCAGCAGTGAAGGTACAGGGATAATGAACACTGAAGCTTTCTTT.

J is TRBJ2-1 and V is TRBV7-2; 7 bases align to TRBD1. Germline values: CDR1 SGHTA, CDR2 FQGNSA. With 2 bases clipped from V and 3 bases from J, the junction kept 10 bases outside the gene matches. The CDR3 sequence is 17 residues long. In DNA, the CDR3 is TGTGCCAGCAGCTTATTGCCAGGACAGGCCAGCTACAATGAGCAGTTCTTC. It encodes CASSLLPGQASYNEQFF.

The genes are TRBV9 and TRBJ1-1; D call uncertain. Germline CDR1 is SGDLS and CDR2 is YYNGEE. There are 14 residues in the CDR3. The V gene lost 0 bases and the J gene lost 0 bases, with 6 bases spanning the gap. CDR3 bases: TGTGCCAGCAGCGTAGAAAGGTTGAACACTGAAGCTTTCTTT. It is translated as CASSVERLNTEAFF.

Only a few counts were recorded for this clone. The chain combines TRBV5-1 with TRBJ2-7, with 8 bases identical to TRBD1. CDR3 size: 15 residues. The germline V gene has CDR1 SGHRS and CDR2 YFSETQ. Germline trimming cut 4 bases from V and 2 bases from J; bases unmatched to any gene: 8. This CDR3 reads CASSPRQGTAYEQYF. CDR3 coding DNA: TGCGCCAGCAGCCCCAGACAGGGGACCGCCTACGAGCAGTACTTC.